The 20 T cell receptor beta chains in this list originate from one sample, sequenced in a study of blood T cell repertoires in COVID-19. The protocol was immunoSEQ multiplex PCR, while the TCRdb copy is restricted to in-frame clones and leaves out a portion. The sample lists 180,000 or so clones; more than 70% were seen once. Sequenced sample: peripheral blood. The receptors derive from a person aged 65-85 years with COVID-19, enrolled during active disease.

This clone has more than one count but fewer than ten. CDR3 loop: CASSLVASNRDEQYF. The CDR3 DNA sequence: TGTGCCAGCAGCTTAGTCGCTAGCAACAGGGACGAGCAGTACTTC. The chain joins TRBV7-9 to TRBJ2-7, with D possibly matching TRBD1 (6 bases). V lost 1 base to trimming and J lost 5 bases, with 15 bases between them. The CDR3 loop spans 15 amino acids. Looked up from germline, CDR1 is SEHNR and CDR2 is FQNEAQ (reference sequence).

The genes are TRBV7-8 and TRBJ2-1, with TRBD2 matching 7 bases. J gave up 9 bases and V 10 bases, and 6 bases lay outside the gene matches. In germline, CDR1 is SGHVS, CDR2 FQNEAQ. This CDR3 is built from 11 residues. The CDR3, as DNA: TGTGCCACTGGGGGGGAGGGTGAGCAGTTCTTC. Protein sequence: CATGGEGEQFF.

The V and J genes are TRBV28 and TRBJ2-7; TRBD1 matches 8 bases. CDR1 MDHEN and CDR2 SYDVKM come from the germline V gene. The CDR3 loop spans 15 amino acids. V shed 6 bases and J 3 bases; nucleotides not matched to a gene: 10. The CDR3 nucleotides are TGTGCCAGCAGGAAGCCCCGGACAGGGATCTACGAGCAGTACTTC. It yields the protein CASRKPRTGIYEQYF. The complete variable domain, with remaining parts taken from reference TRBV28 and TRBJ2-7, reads DVKVTQSSRYLVKRTGEKVFLECVQDMDHENMFWYRQDPGLGLRLIYFSYDVKMKEKGDIPEGYSVSREKKERFSLILESASTNQTSMYLCASRKPRTGIYEQYFGPGTRLTVT.

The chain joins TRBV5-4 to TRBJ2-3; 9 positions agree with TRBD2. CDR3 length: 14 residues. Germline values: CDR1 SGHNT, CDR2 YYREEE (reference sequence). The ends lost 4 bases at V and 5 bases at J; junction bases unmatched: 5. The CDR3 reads CASSGTSKRDTQYF. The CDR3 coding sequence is TGTGCCAGCAGCGGGACTAGCAAGAGAGATACGCAGTATTTT. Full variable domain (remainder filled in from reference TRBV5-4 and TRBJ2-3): ETGVTQSPTHLIKTRGQQVTLRCSSQSGHNTVSWYQQALGQGPQFIFQYYREEENGRGNFPPRFSGLQFPNYSSELNVNALELDDSALYLCASSGTSKRDTQYFGPGTRLTVL.

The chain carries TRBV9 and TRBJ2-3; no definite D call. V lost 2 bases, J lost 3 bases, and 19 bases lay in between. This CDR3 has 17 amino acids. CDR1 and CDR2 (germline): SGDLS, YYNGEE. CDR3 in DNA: TGTGCCAGCAGCGTCTGCGTGGTCTATCCGAGGACAGATACGCAGTATTTT. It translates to CASSVCVVYPRTDTQYF. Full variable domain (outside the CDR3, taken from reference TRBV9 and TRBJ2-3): DSGVTQTPKHLITATGQRVTLRCSPRSGDLSVYWYQQSLDQGLQFLIQYYNGEERAKGNILERFSAQQFPDLHSELNLSSLELGDSALYFCASSVCVVYPRTDTQYFGPGTRLTVL.

Here the CDR3 reads CASSQVALGGRVHEQYF. The CDR3 DNA reads as TGTGCCAGCAGCCAAGTGGCGCTGGGCGGGAGGGTTCACGAGCAGTACTTC. This sequence joins TRBV4-2 and TRBJ2-7; 9 nucleotides line up with TRBD2. With V trimmed by 1 base and J by 5 bases, 12 bases remained unmatched. Germline CDR1 and CDR2: LGHNA and YNFKEQ. CDR3 size: 17 residues.

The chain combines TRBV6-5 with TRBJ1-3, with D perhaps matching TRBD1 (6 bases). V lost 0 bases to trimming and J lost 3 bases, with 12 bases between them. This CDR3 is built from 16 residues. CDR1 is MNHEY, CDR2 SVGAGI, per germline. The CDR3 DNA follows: TGTGCCAGCAGTTACTCGCGGGGGGCGCTTGGAAACACCATATATTTT. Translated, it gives CASSYSRGALGNTIYF.

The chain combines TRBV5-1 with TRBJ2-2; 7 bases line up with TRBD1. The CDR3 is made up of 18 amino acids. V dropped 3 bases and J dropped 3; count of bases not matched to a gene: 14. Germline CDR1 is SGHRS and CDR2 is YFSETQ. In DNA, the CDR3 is TGCGCCAGCAGCTCCAAGCCGCTTCGACAGGGAGACACCGGGGAGCTGTTTTTT. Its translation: CASSSKPLRQGDTGELFF.

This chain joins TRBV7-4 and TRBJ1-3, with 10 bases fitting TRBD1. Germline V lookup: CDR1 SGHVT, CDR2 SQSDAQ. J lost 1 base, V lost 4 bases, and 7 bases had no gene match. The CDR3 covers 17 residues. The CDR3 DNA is TGTGCCAGCAGCTCGGGGGACAGGGGTATTTCTGGAAACACCATATATTTT. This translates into CASSSGDRGISGNTIYF.

CDR3 loop: CASSRGAGGELFF. The CDR3 nucleotides are TGTGCCAGCAGCCGTGGGGCTGGCGGGGAGCTGTTTTTT. The V call is TRBV3-1 (or the pseudogene TRBV3-2), the J call TRBJ2-2; maybe TRBD1 (5 bases). Between the trimmed V and J ends, which lost 4 bases and 7 bases, there was a span of 10 bases. The CDR3 covers 13 residues. Germline lookup yields CDR1 LGHDT and CDR2 YNNKEL (reference sequence).

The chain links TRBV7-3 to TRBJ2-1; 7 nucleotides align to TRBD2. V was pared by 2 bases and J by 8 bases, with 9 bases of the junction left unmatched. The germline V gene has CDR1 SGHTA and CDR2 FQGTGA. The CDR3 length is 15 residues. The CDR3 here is CASSLGGGFFYEQFF. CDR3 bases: TGTGCCAGCAGCTTAGGCGGGGGATTTTTTTATGAGCAGTTCTTC.

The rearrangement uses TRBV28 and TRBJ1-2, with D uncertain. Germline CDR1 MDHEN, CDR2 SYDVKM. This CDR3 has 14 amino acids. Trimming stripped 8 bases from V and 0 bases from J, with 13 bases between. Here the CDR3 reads CASLGSPPNYGYTF. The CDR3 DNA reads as TGTGCCAGCCTAGGCTCTCCCCCTAACTATGGCTACACCTTC.

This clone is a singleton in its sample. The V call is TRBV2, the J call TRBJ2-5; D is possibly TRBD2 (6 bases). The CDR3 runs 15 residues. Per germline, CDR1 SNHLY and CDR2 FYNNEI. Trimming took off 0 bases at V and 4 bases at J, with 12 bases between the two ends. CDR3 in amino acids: CASSEALRRGETQYF. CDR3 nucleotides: TGTGCCAGCAGTGAAGCGCTTAGGCGGGGAGAGACCCAGTACTTC.

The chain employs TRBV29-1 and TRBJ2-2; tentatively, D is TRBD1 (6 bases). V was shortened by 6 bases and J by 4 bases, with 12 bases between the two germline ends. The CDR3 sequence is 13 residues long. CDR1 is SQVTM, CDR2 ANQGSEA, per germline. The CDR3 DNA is TGCAGCGTGACCGGGACACTCACCGGGGAGCTGTTTTTT. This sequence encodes CSVTGTLTGELFF.

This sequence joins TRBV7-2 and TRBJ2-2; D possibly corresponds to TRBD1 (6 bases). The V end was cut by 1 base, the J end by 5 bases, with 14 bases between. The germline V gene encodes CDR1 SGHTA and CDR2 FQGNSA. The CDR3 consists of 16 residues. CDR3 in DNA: TGTGCCAGCAGCTTAGTCGGACAGCTTCTGACCGGGGAGCTGTTTTTT. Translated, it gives CASSLVGQLLTGELFF.

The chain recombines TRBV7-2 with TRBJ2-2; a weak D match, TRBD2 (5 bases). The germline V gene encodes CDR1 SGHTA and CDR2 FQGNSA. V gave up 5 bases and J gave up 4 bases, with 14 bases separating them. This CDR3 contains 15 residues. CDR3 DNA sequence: TGTGCCAGCAGCCCGGAGGACTTTGTCACCGGGGAGCTGTTTTTT. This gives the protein CASSPEDFVTGELFF.

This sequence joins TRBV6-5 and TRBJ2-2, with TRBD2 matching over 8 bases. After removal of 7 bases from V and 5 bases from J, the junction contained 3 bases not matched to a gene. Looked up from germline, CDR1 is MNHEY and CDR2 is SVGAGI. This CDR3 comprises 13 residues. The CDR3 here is CASNGLATGELFF. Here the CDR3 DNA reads TGTGCCAGCAACGGACTAGCTACCGGGGAGCTGTTTTTT.

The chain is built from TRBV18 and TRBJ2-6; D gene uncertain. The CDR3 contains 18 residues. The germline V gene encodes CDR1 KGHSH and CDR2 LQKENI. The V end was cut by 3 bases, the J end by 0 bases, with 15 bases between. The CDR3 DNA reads TGTGCCAGCTCACCTCTGCCAAGTGCCGGCTCTGGGGCCAACGTCCTGACTTTC. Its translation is CASSPLPSAGSGANVLTF. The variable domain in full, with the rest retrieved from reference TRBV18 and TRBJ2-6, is NAGVMQNPRHLVRRRGQEARLRCSPMKGHSHVYWYRQLPEEGLKFMVYLQKENIIDESGMPKERFSAEFPKEGPSILRIQQVVRGDSAAYFCASSPLPSAGSGANVLTFGAGSRLTVL.

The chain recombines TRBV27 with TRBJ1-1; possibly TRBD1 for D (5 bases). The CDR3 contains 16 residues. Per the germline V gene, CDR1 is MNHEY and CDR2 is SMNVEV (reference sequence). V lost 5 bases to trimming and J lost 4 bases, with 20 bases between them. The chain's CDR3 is CASSQQTRGWGTEAFF. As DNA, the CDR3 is TGTGCCAGCAGTCAACAAACCCGGGGGTGGGGCACTGAAGCTTTCTTT.

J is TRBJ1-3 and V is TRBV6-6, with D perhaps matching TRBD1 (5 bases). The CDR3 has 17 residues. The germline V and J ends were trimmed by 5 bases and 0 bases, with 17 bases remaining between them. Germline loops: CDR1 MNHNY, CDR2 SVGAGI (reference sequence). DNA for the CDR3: TGTGCCAGCAGTCTTACCCGCCCCGACAGCTCTGGAAACACCATATATTTT. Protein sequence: CASSLTRPDSSGNTIYF.